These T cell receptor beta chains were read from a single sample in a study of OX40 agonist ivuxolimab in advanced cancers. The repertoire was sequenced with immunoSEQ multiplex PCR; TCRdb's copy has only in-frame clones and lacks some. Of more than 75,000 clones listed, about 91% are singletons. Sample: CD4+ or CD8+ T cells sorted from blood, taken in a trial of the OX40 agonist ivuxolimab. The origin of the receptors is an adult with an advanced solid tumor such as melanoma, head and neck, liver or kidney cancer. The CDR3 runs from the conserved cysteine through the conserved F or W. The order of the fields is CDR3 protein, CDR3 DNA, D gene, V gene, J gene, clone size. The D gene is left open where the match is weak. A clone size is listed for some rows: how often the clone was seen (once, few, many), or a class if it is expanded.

CDR3: CASTPNGLGPFSYNEQFF; DNA: TGTGCCAGTACCCCAAATGGACTGGGTCCTTTCTCCTACAATGAGCAGTTCTTC; D: .; V: TRBV19; J: TRBJ2-1; size: .
CDR3: CAWSPYSYGYTF; DNA: TGTGCCTGGAGTCCATACAGCTATGGCTACACCTTC; D: .; V: TRBV30; J: TRBJ1-2; size: .
CDR3: CASSITGTADYGYTF; DNA: TGTGCCAGCAGTATCACCGGGACAGCGGACTATGGCTACACCTTC; D: TRBD1; V: TRBV6-5; J: TRBJ1-2; size: .
CDR3: CASSGSYRETGANVLTF; DNA: TGTGCCAGCAGTGGATCGTACAGGGAGACTGGGGCCAACGTCCTGACTTTC; D: .; V: TRBV6-1; J: TRBJ2-6; size: once
CDR3: CASSLGRSYNEQFF; DNA: TGTGCCAGCAGCTTGGGGAGGAGTTACAATGAGCAGTTCTTC; D: .; V: TRBV5-8; J: TRBJ2-1; size: once
CDR3: CASKRDSLDSEQYF; DNA: TGTGCCAGTAAGAGGGACTCCCTGGACTCCGAGCAGTACTTC; D: .; V: TRBV27; J: TRBJ2-7; size: few
CDR3: CSASRQETQYF; DNA: TGCAGTGCTAGTAGGCAAGAGACCCAGTACTTC; D: .; V: TRBV20-1; J: TRBJ2-5; size: .
CDR3: CASSLEGLAGGLPGELFF; DNA: TGCGCCAGCAGCTTGGAAGGACTAGCGGGAGGTCTTCCCGGGGAGCTGTTTTTT; D: TRBD2; V: TRBV5-1; J: TRBJ2-2; size: .
CDR3: CASSYAGQPSYEQYF; DNA: TGTGCCAGCAGTTACGCGGGACAGCCTTCCTACGAGCAGTACTTC; D: .; V: TRBV6-5; J: TRBJ2-7; size: .
CDR3: CASSHSGGTNQETQYF; DNA: TGCGCCAGCAGCCACTCGGGGGGGACCAACCAAGAGACCCAGTACTTC; D: TRBD2; V: TRBV5-1; J: TRBJ2-5; size: .
CDR3: CASSKVTEQNYGYTF; DNA: TGTGCCAGCAGCAAAGTGACGGAGCAGAACTATGGCTACACCTTC; D: .; V: TRBV21-1; J: TRBJ1-2; size: .
CDR3: CAISEHSEKLFF; DNA: TGTGCCATCAGTGAGCACAGTGAAAAACTGTTTTTT; D: .; V: TRBV10-3; J: TRBJ1-4; size: .
CDR3: CASSLGGDTGELFF; DNA: TGTGCCAGCAGTCTAGGGGGCGACACCGGGGAGCTGTTTTTT; D: TRBD1; V: TRBV25-1; J: TRBJ2-2; size: .
CDR3: CASSLTSGNYEQYF; DNA: TGTGCCAGCAGCTTGACTAGCGGGAACTACGAGCAGTACTTC; D: TRBD2; V: TRBV11-2; J: TRBJ2-7; size: .
CDR3: CASSYDTWTGDGYTF; DNA: TGTGCCAGCTCCTACGATACTTGGACAGGGGATGGCTACACCTTC; D: TRBD1; V: TRBV18; J: TRBJ1-2; size: .
CDR3: CASSSGTSGRRQFF; DNA: TGTGCCAGCAGCTCCGGGACTAGCGGGAGGCGGCAGTTCTTC; D: TRBD2; V: TRBV9; J: TRBJ2-1; size: .
CDR3: CATSTSGPSEQYF; DNA: TGTGCCACCTCGACTAGCGGCCCCTCCGAGCAGTACTTC; D: TRBD2; V: TRBV6-5; J: TRBJ2-7; size: .
CDR3: CASSPASGYGYTF; DNA: TGTGCCAGCTCACCGGCTTCGGGTTATGGCTACACCTTC; D: .; V: TRBV18; J: TRBJ1-2; size: once
CDR3: CASSSPLQDEQFF; DNA: TGTGCCAGCAGTTCCCCACTCCAGGATGAGCAGTTCTTC; D: .; V: TRBV6-5; J: TRBJ2-1; size: .
CDR3: CASSLEGASGQETQYF; DNA: TGTGCCAGCAGCTTAGAGGGGGCTAGCGGGCAAGAGACCCAGTACTTC; D: TRBD2; V: TRBV11-2; J: TRBJ2-5; size: .
CDR3: CASTTERVNTGELFF; DNA: TGTGCCAGCACCACAGAGAGGGTCAACACCGGGGAGCTGTTTTTT; D: .; V: TRBV6-5; J: TRBJ2-2; size: .
CDR3: CASSSGDRVAEAFF; DNA: TGTGCCAGCAGCTCCGGTGACAGGGTCGCTGAAGCTTTCTTT; D: TRBD1; V: TRBV7-2; J: TRBJ1-1; size: .
CDR3: CASSLRRGGDTEAFF; DNA: TGTGCCAGCAGCTTAAGACGGGGCGGGGACACTGAAGCTTTCTTT; D: .; V: TRBV11-1; J: TRBJ1-1; size: .
CDR3: CASSLAGQLYSTDTQYF; DNA: TGCGCCAGCAGCTTGGCGGGGCAGTTATATAGCACAGATACGCAGTATTTT; D: .; V: TRBV5-1; J: TRBJ2-3; size: .
CDR3: CASSPTGNYGYTF; DNA: TGCGCCAGCAGCCCGACAGGGAACTATGGCTACACCTTC; D: TRBD1; V: TRBV10-1; J: TRBJ1-2; size: .
CDR3: CASSIFGGSGGDEQFF; DNA: TGTGCCAGTAGTATATTCGGCGGGAGCGGGGGGGATGAGCAGTTCTTC; D: TRBD2; V: TRBV19; J: TRBJ2-1; size: .
CDR3: CASSQRLAGGDEQFF; DNA: TGTGCCAGCAGCCAAAGACTAGCGGGTGGTGATGAGCAGTTCTTC; D: TRBD2; V: TRBV14; J: TRBJ2-1; size: .
CDR3: CASSPTGANTGELFF; DNA: TGTGCCAGCTCACCAACCGGAGCGAACACCGGGGAGCTGTTTTTT; D: .; V: TRBV18; J: TRBJ2-2; size: .
CDR3: CAIRADDQPQHF; DNA: TGTGCCATCAGAGCGGACGATCAGCCCCAGCATTTT; D: .; V: TRBV10-3; J: TRBJ1-5; size: few
CDR3: CASSVGSGSQFF; DNA: TGCGCCAGCAGTGTGGGTAGCGGGAGTCAGTTCTTC; D: TRBD2; V: TRBV10-1; J: TRBJ2-1; size: .
CDR3: CAIRRTEKYEQYF; DNA: TGTGCCATCAGGAGAACAGAAAAATACGAGCAGTACTTC; D: .; V: TRBV10-3; J: TRBJ2-7; size: few
CDR3: CASTHTGGLGTEAFF; DNA: TGTGCCAGCACTCATACGGGGGGGCTGGGCACTGAAGCTTTCTTT; D: .; V: TRBV27; J: TRBJ1-1; size: .
CDR3: CAISRDRGYTIYF; DNA: TGTGCCATCAGCCGGGACAGAGGCTACACCATATATTTT; D: TRBD1; V: TRBV10-3; J: TRBJ1-3; size: .
CDR3: CASSPGLLTDTQYF; DNA: TGTGCCAGTAGCCCAGGGCTTCTCACAGATACGCAGTATTTT; D: .; V: TRBV19; J: TRBJ2-3; size: .
CDR3: CASSIGGIWGLAGGRPDEQFF; DNA: TGTGCCAGTAGTATTGGGGGGATCTGGGGACTAGCGGGAGGTCGCCCAGATGAGCAGTTCTTC; D: TRBD2; V: TRBV19; J: TRBJ2-1; size: .
CDR3: CSVFLRQGSYEQYF; DNA: TGCAGCGTTTTTTTGCGACAGGGATCCTACGAGCAGTACTTC; D: TRBD1; V: TRBV29-1; J: TRBJ2-7; size: .
CDR3: CASSWDVAFPETQYF; DNA: TGTGCCAGCAGCTGGGATGTAGCCTTCCCGGAGACCCAGTACTTC; D: .; V: TRBV5-4; J: TRBJ2-5; size: once
CDR3: CASKLAGYGADTQYF; DNA: TGTGCCAGCAAACTAGCGGGATACGGGGCAGATACGCAGTATTTT; D: TRBD2; V: TRBV6-5; J: TRBJ2-3; size: .
CDR3: CASSIDLLAVASTDTQYF; DNA: TGTGCCAGTAGTATAGATCTACTAGCAGTAGCTAGCACAGATACGCAGTATTTT; D: .; V: TRBV19; J: TRBJ2-3; size: .
CDR3: CASSLQDAKAFF; DNA: TGTGCCAGCAGCTTACAGGATGCTAAAGCTTTCTTT; D: .; V: TRBV7-2; J: TRBJ1-1; size: .
CDR3: CAWSVRLAGGTEQYF; DNA: TGTGCCTGGAGTGTACGACTAGCGGGAGGGACCGAGCAGTACTTC; D: TRBD2; V: TRBV30; J: TRBJ2-7; size: .
CDR3: CASGLGQNLGGELFF; DNA: TGTGCTAGTGGTTTGGGACAGAATTTGGGGGGGGAGCTGTTTTTT; D: .; V: TRBV12-5; J: TRBJ2-2; size: .
CDR3: CSVGVWARGSREQAGELFF; DNA: TGCAGCGTGGGTGTTTGGGCCAGGGGGTCGCGGGAGCAAGCCGGGGAGCTGTTTTTT; D: .; V: TRBV29-1; J: TRBJ2-2; size: .
CDR3: CASNRRESTDTQYF; DNA: TGTGCCAGTAACCGGCGGGAGTCCACAGATACGCAGTATTTT; D: TRBD2; V: TRBV19; J: TRBJ2-3; size: .
CDR3: CASSPGDTGELFF; DNA: TGTGCCAGCTCACCGGGGGACACCGGGGAGCTGTTTTTT; D: .; V: TRBV18; J: TRBJ2-2; size: .